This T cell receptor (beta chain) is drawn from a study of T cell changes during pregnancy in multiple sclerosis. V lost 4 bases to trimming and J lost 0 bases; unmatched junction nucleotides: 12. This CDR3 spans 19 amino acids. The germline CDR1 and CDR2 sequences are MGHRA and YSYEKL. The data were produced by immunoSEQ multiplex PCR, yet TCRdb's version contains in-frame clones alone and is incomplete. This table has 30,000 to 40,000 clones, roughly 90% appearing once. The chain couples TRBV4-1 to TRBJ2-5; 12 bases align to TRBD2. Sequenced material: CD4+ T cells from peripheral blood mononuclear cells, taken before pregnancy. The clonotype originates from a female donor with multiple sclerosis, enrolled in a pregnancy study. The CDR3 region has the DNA TGCGCCAGCAGCCGCCGAGGACCTACTAGCGGGGGGAACCAAGAGACCCAGTACTTC. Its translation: CASSRRGPTSGGNQETQYF.